This T cell receptor (beta chain) appears in the sequencing data of a study of blood T cell repertoires in COVID-19. Germline loops: CDR1 MNHEY, CDR2 SVGAGI. V was cut by 4 bases and J by 0 bases, with 10 bases left in between. This CDR3 contains 15 residues. Sequenced by immunoSEQ multiplex PCR; TCRdb stores in-frame clones only, minus some. Counted here are about 150,000 clones, under 90% occurring once; the ten biggest clones make up 44%. The source is a human donor in a cohort sampled during active COVID-19. What was sequenced was peripheral blood. The V and J genes are TRBV6-5 and TRBJ1-5; TRBD1 is a possible D gene (5 bases). Written as DNA, the CDR3 is TGTGCCAGCAGTTTACACAGGAATAGCAATCAGCCCCAGCATTTT. Translated: CASSLHRNSNQPQHF.